This TCR beta chain is from a study of blood T cell repertoires in COVID-19. Overall study context: Samples came from the United States, Italy and Spain, spanning acute and convalescent COVID-19. Sample material is recorded as cDNA or gDNA derived from T cells, B-cell-depleted T cells, or PBMCs.

Germline CDR1 and CDR2: SEHNR and FQNEAQ (reference sequence). This CDR3 region has 15 residues. V was trimmed by 5 bases and J by 4 bases, leaving 14 bases between them. In the source study's methods: Estimation of nucleated cell counts relied on the amplification of reference gene primers. The repertoire was sequenced with immunoSEQ multiplex PCR; TCRdb's copy has only in-frame clones and lacks some. For V, J and clone size, that table is used; D and trimming come from the DNA. The profile shows fewer than 250,000 clones, more than 75% of them singletons. The chain links TRBV7-9 to TRBJ1-4; TRBD1 is a possible D gene (5 bases). The specimen sequenced was peripheral blood. This TCR derives from a woman aged 40 to 50 with acute or convalescent COVID-19. For the CDR3, the DNA is TGTGCCAGCAGCCCCCCGCGGGGCCTTAATGAAAAACTGTTTTTT. This codes for CASSPPRGLNEKLFF. The full variable domain, in which reference TRBV7-9 and TRBJ1-4 provide the parts outside the CDR3, is DTGVSQNPRHKITKRGQNVTFRCDPISEHNRLYWYRQTLGQGPEFLTYFQNEAQLEKSRLLSDRFSAERPKGSFSTLEIQRTEQGDSAMYLCASSPPRGLNEKLFFGSGTQLSVL.